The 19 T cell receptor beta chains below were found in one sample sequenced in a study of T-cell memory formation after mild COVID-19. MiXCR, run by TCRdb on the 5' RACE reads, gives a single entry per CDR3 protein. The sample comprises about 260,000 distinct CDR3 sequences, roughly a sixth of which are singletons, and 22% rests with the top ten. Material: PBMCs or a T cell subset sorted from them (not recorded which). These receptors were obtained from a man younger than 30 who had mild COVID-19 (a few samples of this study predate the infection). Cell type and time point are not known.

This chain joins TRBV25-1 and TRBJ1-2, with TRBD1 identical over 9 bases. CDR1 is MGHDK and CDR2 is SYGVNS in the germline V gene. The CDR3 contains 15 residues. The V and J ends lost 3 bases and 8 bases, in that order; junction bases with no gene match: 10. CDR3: CASSDPGQGYGGYTF. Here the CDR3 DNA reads TGTGCCAGCAGTGATCCGGGACAGGGATATGGAGGCTACACCTTC.

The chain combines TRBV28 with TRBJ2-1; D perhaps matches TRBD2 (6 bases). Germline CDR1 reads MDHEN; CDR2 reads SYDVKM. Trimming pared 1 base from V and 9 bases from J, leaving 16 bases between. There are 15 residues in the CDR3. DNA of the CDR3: TGTGCCAGCAGTTTATCGCTTCGGGGGTCTGGTGAGCAGTTCTTC. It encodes CASSLSLRGSGEQFF.

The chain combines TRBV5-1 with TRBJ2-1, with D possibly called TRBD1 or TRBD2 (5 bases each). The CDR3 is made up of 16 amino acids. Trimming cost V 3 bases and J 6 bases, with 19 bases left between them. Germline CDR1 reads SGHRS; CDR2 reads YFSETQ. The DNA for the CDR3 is TGCGCCAGCAGCTGGACGGGGCAGGGAGTAGCCAATGAGCAGTTCTTC. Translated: CASSWTGQGVANEQFF.

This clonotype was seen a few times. In DNA, the CDR3 is TGCGCCAGCAGCCAAGTTCGGGTCACGGATACGCAGTATTTT. It encodes CASSQVRVTDTQYF. This chain connects TRBV4-1 to TRBJ2-3, with D uncertain. V gave up 1 base and J gave up 6 bases, with 11 bases separating them. The CDR3 is 14 amino acids. Per the germline V gene, CDR1 is MGHRA and CDR2 is YSYEKL.

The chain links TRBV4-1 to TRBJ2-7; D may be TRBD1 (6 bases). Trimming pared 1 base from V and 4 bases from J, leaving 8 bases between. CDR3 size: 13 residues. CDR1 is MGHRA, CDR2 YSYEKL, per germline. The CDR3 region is CASSQARGYEQYV. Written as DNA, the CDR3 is TGCGCCAGCAGCCAAGCCAGGGGTTACGAGCAGTACGTC.

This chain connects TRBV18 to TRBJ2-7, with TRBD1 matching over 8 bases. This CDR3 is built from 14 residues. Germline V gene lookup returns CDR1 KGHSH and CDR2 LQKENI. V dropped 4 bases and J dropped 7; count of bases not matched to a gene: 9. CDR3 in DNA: TGTGCCAGCTCACGACAGGGGCAGGAGGGTGAGCAGTACTTC. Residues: CASSRQGQEGEQYF. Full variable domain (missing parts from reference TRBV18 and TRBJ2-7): NAGVMQNPRHLVRRRGQEARLRCSPMKGHSHVYWYRQLPEEGLKFMVYLQKENIIDESGMPKERFSAEFPKEGPSILRIQQVVRGDSAAYFCASSRQGQEGEQYFGPGTRLTVT.

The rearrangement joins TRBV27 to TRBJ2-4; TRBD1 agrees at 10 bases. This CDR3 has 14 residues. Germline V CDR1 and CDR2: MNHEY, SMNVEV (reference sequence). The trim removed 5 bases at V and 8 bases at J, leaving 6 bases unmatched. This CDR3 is CASSPTDRGDIQYF. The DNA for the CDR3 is TGTGCCAGCAGTCCGACGGACAGGGGGGACATTCAGTACTTC.

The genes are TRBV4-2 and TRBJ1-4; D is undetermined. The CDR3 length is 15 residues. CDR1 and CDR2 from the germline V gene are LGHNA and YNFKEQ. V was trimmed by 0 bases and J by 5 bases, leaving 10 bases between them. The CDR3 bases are TGTGCCAGCAGCCAAGACGGCAGGCTGAATGAAAAACTGTTTTTT. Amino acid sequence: CASSQDGRLNEKLFF.

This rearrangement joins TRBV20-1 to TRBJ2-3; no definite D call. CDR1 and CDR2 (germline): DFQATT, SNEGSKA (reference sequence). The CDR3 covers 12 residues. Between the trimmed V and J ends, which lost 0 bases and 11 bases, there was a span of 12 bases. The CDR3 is CSARDMAPGQYF. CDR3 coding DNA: TGCAGTGCTAGAGATATGGCTCCCGGGCAGTATTTT.

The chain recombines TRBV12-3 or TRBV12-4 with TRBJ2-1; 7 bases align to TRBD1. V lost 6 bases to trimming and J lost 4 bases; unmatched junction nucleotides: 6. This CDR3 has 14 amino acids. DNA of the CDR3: TGTGCCAGCAGCCCGGGACAGCTATACAATGAGCAGTTCTTC. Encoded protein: CASSPGQLYNEQFF.

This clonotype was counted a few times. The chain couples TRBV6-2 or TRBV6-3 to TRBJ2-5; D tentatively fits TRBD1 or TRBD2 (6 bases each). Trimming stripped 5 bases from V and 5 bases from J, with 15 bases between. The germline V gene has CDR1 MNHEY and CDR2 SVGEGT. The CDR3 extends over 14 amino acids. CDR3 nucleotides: TGTGCCAGCAGTACGGAGGGGGGTATGGAGACCCAGTACTTC. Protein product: CASSTEGGMETQYF.

CDR3 bases: TGTGCCAGCAGAACCATGGGGGGCCAGCCCCAGCATTTT. Translated, it gives CASRTMGGQPQHF. The chain links TRBV6-2 or TRBV6-3 to TRBJ1-5; the D gene is possibly TRBD1 (6 bases). Germline V CDR1 and CDR2: MNHEY, SVGEGT. The length of the CDR3 is 13 residues. Trimming cost V 6 bases and J 7 bases, with 13 bases left between them.

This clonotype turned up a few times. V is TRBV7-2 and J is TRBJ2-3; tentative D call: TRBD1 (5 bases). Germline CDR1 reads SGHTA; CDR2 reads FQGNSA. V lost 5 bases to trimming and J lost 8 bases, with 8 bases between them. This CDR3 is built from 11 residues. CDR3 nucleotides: TGTGCCAGCAGCGAAGACAGTACGCAGTATTTT. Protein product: CASSEDSTQYF.

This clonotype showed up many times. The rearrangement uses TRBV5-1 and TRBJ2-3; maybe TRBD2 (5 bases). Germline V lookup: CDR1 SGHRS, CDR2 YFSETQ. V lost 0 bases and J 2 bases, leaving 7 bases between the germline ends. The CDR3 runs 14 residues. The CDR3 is CASSLGGPTDTQYF. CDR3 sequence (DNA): TGCGCCAGCAGCTTGGGCGGGCCCACAGATACGCAGTATTTT.

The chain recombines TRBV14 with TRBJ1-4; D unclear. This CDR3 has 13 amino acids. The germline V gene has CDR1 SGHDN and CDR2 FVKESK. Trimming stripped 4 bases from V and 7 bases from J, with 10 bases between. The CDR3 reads CASSPRTGEKLFF. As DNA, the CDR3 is TGTGCCAGCAGCCCCCGGACGGGTGAAAAACTGTTTTTT.

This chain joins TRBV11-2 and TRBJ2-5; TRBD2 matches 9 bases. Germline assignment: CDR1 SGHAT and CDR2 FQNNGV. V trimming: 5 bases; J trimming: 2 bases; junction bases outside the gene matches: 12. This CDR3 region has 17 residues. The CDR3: CASSPGYAGGGQETQYF. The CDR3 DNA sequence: TGTGCCAGCAGCCCCGGGTATGCGGGGGGGGGACAAGAGACCCAGTACTTC.

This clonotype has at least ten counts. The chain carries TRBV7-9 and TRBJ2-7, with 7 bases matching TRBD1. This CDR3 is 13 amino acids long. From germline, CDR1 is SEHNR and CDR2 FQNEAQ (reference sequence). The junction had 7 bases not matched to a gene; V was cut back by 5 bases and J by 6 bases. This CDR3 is CASSLRGLGEQYV. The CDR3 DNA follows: TGTGCCAGCAGCCTGAGGGGGCTAGGCGAGCAGTACGTC.

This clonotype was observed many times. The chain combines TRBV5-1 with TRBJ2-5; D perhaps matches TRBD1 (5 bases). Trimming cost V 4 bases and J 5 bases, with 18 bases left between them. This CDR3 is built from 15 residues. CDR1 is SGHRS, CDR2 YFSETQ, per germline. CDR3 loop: CASSAGWGNQETQYF. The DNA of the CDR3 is TGCGCCAGCAGCGCAGGGTGGGGTAATCAGGAGACCCAGTACTTC.

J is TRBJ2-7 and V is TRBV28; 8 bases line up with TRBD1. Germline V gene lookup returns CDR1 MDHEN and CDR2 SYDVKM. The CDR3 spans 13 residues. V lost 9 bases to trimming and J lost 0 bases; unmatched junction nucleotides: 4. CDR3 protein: CASNTGGSYEQYF. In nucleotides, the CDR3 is TGTGCCAGTAATACAGGGGGCTCCTACGAGCAGTACTTC.